This entry lists 9 T cell receptor beta chains sequenced from one sample in a study of blood T cell repertoires in COVID-19. The method was immunoSEQ multiplex PCR; TCRdb's version includes in-frame clones alone and lacks a portion of them. Of about 210,000 clones detected, roughly four fifths appear once; the ten largest clones hold 9.5% to 15%. The sequencing sample was made of peripheral blood. The source is a woman in her 40s with acute or convalescent COVID-19.

The rearrangement joins TRBV7-9 to TRBJ1-5, with D possibly matching TRBD1 (6 bases). The CDR3 runs to 15 residues. CDR1 is SEHNR, CDR2 FQNEAQ, per germline (reference sequence). V lost 1 base and J 5 bases, leaving 12 bases between the germline ends. The CDR3 is CASSLGSGGDQPQHF. Written as DNA, the CDR3 is TGTGCCAGCAGCTTAGGGAGTGGGGGCGATCAGCCCCAGCATTTT.

The chain couples TRBV11-2 to TRBJ2-7; D gene uncertain. The germline CDR1 and CDR2 sequences are SGHAT and FQNNGV. There are 12 residues in the CDR3. Trimming took 1 base from V and 4 from J, leaving 5 bases between them. Here the CDR3 DNA reads TGTGCCAGCAGCTTAGGTTTATACGAGCAGTACTTC. Protein sequence: CASSLGLYEQYF.

J is TRBJ2-1 and V is TRBV5-6, with 13 bases matching TRBD2. CDR3 length equals 18 residues. The junction had 5 bases not matched to a gene; V was cut back by 0 bases and J by 2 bases. CDR1 and CDR2 from the germline V gene are SGHDT and YYEEEE. The CDR3 loop is CASSLALGLAGAYNEQFF. Here the CDR3 DNA reads TGTGCCAGCAGCTTGGCCTTAGGACTAGCGGGGGCCTACAATGAGCAGTTCTTC.

The table lists this clone with a count of one. V gene TRBV3-1 (or the pseudogene TRBV3-2) combines with J gene TRBJ1-4; weak D call: TRBD1 (6 bases). Germline CDR1 LGHDT, CDR2 YNNKEL (reference sequence). The ends were cut back, 4 bases at V and 3 bases at J, with 15 bases in the middle. This CDR3 has 16 residues. CDR3: CASSPNTGSSNEKLFF. As DNA, the CDR3 is TGTGCCAGCAGCCCTAACACAGGGTCGTCTAATGAAAAACTGTTTTTT.

The V gene is TRBV6-6, the J gene TRBJ2-1, with 8 nucleotides matching TRBD2. V lost 0 bases, J lost 7 bases, and 5 bases stayed unmatched. Germline CDR1 is MNHNY and CDR2 is SVGAGI (reference sequence). CDR3 length: 15 residues. The CDR3 spells CASSYSTAGGNEQFF. The CDR3 bases are TGTGCCAGCAGTTACTCTACTGCGGGAGGTAATGAGCAGTTCTTC.

This rearrangement joins TRBV5-1 to TRBJ1-6, with 9 bases identical to TRBD1. The CDR3 runs to 16 residues. Germline V gene sequence: CDR1 SGHRS, CDR2 YFSETQ. The J segment lost 5 bases and the V segment lost 2 bases, leaving 5 bases of the junction unmatched. The CDR3 DNA is TGCGCCAGCAGCTTTAAAGGACAGGGGAATAATTCACCCCTCCACTTT. This codes for CASSFKGQGNNSPLHF.

V usage is TRBV10-2 and J usage is TRBJ2-1, with a possible D match to TRBD2 (6 bases). Germline V lookup: CDR1 WSHSY, CDR2 SAAADI. V lost 1 base to trimming and J lost 6 bases, with 10 bases between them. CDR3 length equals 14 residues. The CDR3 coding sequence is TGCGCCAGCAGTGAGTGGGGGGTAGTCAATGAGCAGTTCTTC. Its translation is CASSEWGVVNEQFF.

V is TRBV6-7 and J is TRBJ1-5, with 7 bases that match TRBD1. TRBV6-7 is sorted into the ORF group, with uncertain function. After removal of 4 bases from V and 2 bases from J, the junction contained 14 bases not matched to a gene. CDR3 length equals 18 residues. The CDR3 bases are TGTGCCAGCAGTTCCACCTTACACCGGGACAGTCGCAATCAGCCCCAGCATTTT. Protein product: CASSSTLHRDSRNQPQHF.

The chain employs TRBV5-1 and TRBJ1-6, with a tentative D call TRBD1 (6 bases). The CDR3 is 19 amino acids. CDR1 and CDR2 from the germline V gene are SGHRS and YFSETQ. Trimming pared 0 bases from V and 0 bases from J, leaving 16 bases between. This chain's CDR3 is CASSLADGTKGSYNSPLHF. The CDR3 DNA follows: TGCGCCAGCAGCTTGGCCGATGGGACAAAGGGCTCCTATAATTCACCCCTCCACTTT.